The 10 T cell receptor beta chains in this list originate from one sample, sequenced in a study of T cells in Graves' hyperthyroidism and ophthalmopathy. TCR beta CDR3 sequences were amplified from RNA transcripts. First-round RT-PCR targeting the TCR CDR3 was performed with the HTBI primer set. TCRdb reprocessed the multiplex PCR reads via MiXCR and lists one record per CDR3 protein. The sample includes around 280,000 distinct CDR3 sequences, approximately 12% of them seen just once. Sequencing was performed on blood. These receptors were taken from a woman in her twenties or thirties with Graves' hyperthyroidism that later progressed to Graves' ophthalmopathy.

DNA of the CDR3: TGCGCCAGCACCTTTCTTGCAGGGAGGCAGGGCAACACCGGGGAGCTGTTTTTT. This translates into CASTFLAGRQGNTGELFF. The chain uses TRBV4-1 and TRBJ2-2; maybe TRBD2 (6 bases). Germline CDR1 and CDR2: MGHRA and YSYEKL. The CDR3 extends over 18 amino acids. Trimming took 7 bases from V and 2 from J, leaving 23 bases between them.

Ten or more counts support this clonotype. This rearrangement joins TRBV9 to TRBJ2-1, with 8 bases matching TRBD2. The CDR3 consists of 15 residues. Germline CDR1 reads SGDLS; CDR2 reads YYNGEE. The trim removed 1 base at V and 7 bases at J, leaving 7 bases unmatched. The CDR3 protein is CASSVRAGDRNEQFF. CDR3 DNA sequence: TGTGCCAGCAGCGTAAGAGCGGGAGATAGGAATGAGCAGTTCTTC.

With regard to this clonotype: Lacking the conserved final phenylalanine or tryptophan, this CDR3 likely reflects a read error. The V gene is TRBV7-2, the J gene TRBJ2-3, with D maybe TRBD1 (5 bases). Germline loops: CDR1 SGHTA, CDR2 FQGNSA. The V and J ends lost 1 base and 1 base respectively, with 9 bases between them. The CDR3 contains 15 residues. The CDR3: CASSLGGVGTDTQYS. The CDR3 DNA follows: TGTGCCAGCAGCTTAGGGGGCGTCGGCACAGATACGCAGTATTCT.

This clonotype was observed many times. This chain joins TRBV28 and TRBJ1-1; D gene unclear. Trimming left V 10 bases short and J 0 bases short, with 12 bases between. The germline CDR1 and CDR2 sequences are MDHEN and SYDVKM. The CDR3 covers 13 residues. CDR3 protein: CATLKAVNTEAFF. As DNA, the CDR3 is TGTGCCACACTTAAAGCGGTGAACACTGAAGCTTTCTTT. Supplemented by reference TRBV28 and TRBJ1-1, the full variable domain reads DVKVTQSSRYLVKRTGEKVFLECVQDMDHENMFWYRQDPGLGLRLIYFSYDVKMKEKGDIPEGYSVSREKKERFSLILESASTNQTSMYLCATLKAVNTEAFFGQGTRLTVV.

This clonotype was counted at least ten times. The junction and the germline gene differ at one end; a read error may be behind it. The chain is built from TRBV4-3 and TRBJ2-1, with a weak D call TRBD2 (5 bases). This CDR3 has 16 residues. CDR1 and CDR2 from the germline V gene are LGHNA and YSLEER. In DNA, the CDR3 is TGCGCCAGCAGCCAAGATGTGAGCGGCCCCTATAATGAGCAGTTCTTC. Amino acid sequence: CASSQDVSGPYNEQFF.

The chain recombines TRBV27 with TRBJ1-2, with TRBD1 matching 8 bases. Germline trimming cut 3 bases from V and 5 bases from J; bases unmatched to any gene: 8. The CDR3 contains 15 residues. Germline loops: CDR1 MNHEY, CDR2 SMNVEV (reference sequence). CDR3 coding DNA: TGTGCCAGCAGTTTTGACAGGGGATCGGTTTATGGCTACACCTTC. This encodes CASSFDRGSVYGYTF.

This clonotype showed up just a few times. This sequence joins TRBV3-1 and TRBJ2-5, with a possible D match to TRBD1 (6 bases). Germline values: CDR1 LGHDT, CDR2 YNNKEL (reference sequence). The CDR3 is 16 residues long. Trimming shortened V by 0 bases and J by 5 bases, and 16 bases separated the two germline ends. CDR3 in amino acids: CASSQDRSGATETQYF. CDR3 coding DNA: TGTGCCAGCAGCCAAGACCGTTCAGGGGCCACGGAGACCCAGTACTTC.

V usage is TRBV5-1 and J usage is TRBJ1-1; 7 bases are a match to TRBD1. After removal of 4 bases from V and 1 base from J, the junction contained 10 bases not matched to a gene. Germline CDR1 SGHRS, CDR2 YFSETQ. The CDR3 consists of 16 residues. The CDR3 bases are TGCGCCAGCAGCGCCGAACAGGGGAGAAGGAACACTGAAGCTTTCTTT. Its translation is CASSAEQGRRNTEAFF.

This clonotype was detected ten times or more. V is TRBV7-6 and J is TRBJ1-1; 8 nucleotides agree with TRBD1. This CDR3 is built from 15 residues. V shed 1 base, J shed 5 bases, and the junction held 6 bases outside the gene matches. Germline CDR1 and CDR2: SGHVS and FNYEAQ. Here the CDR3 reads CASSLEWTGKTEAFF. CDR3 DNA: TGTGCCAGCAGCTTAGAGTGGACAGGGAAGACTGAAGCTTTCTTT.

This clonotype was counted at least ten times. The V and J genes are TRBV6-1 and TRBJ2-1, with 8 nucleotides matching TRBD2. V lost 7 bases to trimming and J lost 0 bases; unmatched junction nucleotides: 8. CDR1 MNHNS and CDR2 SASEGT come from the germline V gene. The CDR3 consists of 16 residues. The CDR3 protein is CASILAGGLSYNEQFF. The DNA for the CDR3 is TGTGCCAGCATCTTGGCGGGGGGCCTCTCCTACAATGAGCAGTTCTTC.